This TCR beta chain was profiled in a study of blood T cell repertoires in COVID-19. In the study overall: PBMCs, B-cell-depleted T cells, or T cells were the source of the cDNA or gDNA that made up the material.

The germline gives CDR1 GTSNPN, CDR2 SVGIG (reference sequence). This CDR3 has 12 amino acids. The V and J ends lost 0 bases and 6 bases respectively, with 7 bases between them. This clone showed up just a few times. Measured with immunoSEQ multiplex PCR; TCRdb has only the in-frame clones, and not every one. Counted here are around 360,000 clones, 70% to 90% occurring once; the ten biggest clones make up about 2.1%. The origin of this receptor is a man between 40 and 49 years old in a cohort exposed to, infected with or recovered from COVID-19 (not recorded which). The sample was PBMCs or T cells enriched from blood (not recorded which). The chain carries TRBV30 and TRBJ2-3, with D unclear. CDR3 coding DNA: TGTGCCTGGAGTGTACAAATGGATACGCAGTATTTT. Its protein is CAWSVQMDTQYF.